These 5 T cell receptor beta chains originate from one sample sequenced in a study of blood T cell repertoires in COVID-19. The table came from immunoSEQ multiplex PCR; TCRdb's copy has only in-frame clones and leaves some out. The table shows 210,000 or so clones, with approximately 80% occurring only once. The sequenced sample was PBMCs or T cells enriched from blood (not recorded which). These receptors originate from a man in his fifties or sixties who had recovered from COVID-19.

This clone was found a few times. This chain joins TRBV6-2 or TRBV6-3 and TRBJ2-2; the match to TRBD1 covers 10 bases. Germline V gene lookup returns CDR1 MNHEY and CDR2 SVGEGT. This CDR3 is 14 amino acids long. V lost 5 bases and J lost 10; bases outside the gene matches: 7. CDR3 DNA: TGTGCCAGCAGTGGGGACAGGGGAATTGTGGAGCTGTTTTTT. Protein sequence: CASSGDRGIVELFF.

The rearrangement uses TRBV18 and TRBJ2-7; 9 bases match TRBD1. Germline V CDR1 and CDR2: KGHSH, LQKENI. Trimming cost V 2 bases and J 4 bases; bases outside gene matches: 3. CDR3 length equals 14 residues. Here the CDR3 reads CASSPSGQGYEQYF. The CDR3 nucleotides are TGTGCCAGCTCACCATCGGGACAGGGTTACGAGCAGTACTTC. Full variable domain (remainder filled in from reference TRBV18 and TRBJ2-7): NAGVMQNPRHLVRRRGQEARLRCSPMKGHSHVYWYRQLPEEGLKFMVYLQKENIIDESGMPKERFSAEFPKEGPSILRIQQVVRGDSAAYFCASSPSGQGYEQYFGPGTRLTVT.

This chain uses TRBV6-2 or TRBV6-3 with TRBJ1-5, with D possibly matching TRBD1 (5 bases). There are 17 residues in the CDR3. Germline loops: CDR1 MNHEY, CDR2 SVGEGT. Trimming left V 1 base short and J 0 bases short, with 13 bases between. In nucleotides, the CDR3 is TGTGCCAGCAGTTACTTGGCAGGGTTGGGTAGCAATCAGCCCCAGCATTTT. It is translated as CASSYLAGLGSNQPQHF.

The chain carries TRBV20-1 and TRBJ2-3; D possibly corresponds to TRBD1 (6 bases). The CDR3 consists of 15 residues. V shed 3 bases and J shed 1 base, with 14 bases lying between them. Germline CDR1 DFQATT, CDR2 SNEGSKA (reference sequence). CDR3 nucleotides: TGCAGTGCTAGTGCGGCCAGGGGCGGCACAGATACGCAGTATTTT. It codes for CSASAARGGTDTQYF.

The DNA for the CDR3 is TGTGCCAGTAGTCTTACCGGGACTAGCGGTAAAGAGACCCAGTACTTC. This sequence encodes CASSLTGTSGKETQYF. The gene calls are TRBV19 and TRBJ2-5, with 11 bases identical to TRBD2. Germline trimming cut 5 bases from V and 3 bases from J; bases unmatched to any gene: 8. This CDR3 has 16 amino acids. CDR1 LNHDA and CDR2 SQIVND come from the germline V gene (reference sequence).